This T cell receptor (beta chain) was recorded in a study of regulatory T cells in long-lasting Graves disease. Time point defined: newly diagnosed GD, antithyroid drugs for less than 3 months. Construction of the TCR library relied on RNA isolated from PBMCs. This clonotype has ten or more counts. What it recognizes is unknown. To make TCR beta libraries, researchers used iRepertoire HTBI primers and Arm-PCR of CDR3 regions. Using its own MiXCR run on the multiplex PCR reads, TCRdb lists one record per CDR3 protein. Of about 440,000 distinct CDR3 sequences in the sample, 15% are singletons; the top ten hold approximately 15%. CDR3 length: 12 amino acids. Germline V lookup: CDR1 SQVTM, CDR2 ANQGSEA. V was trimmed by 7 bases and J by 5 bases, leaving 13 bases between them. General study findings and limits: Accuracy may have suffered from the small sample size.

This sample was also put to use in a study of T cells in Graves' hyperthyroidism and ophthalmopathy.

The clonotype originates from a woman aged 25 to 39 with Graves disease. The J gene is TRBJ2-3, the V gene TRBV29-1; maybe TRBD2 (5 bases). The source was peripheral blood mononuclear cells (PBMCs), collected at new diagnosis, from a patient treated with antithyroid drugs. Written as DNA, the CDR3 is TGCAGCGCCCGCGGAGGAATAGATACGCAGTATTTT. Translation gives CSARGGIDTQYF.